Listed below are T cell receptor beta chains from one sample, sequenced in a study of blood T cell repertoires in COVID-19. Clones were read by immunoSEQ multiplex PCR, and TCRdb kept only the in-frame ones, dropping some. The profile shows roughly 700,000 clones, about 90% of them singletons. The sample consisted of peripheral blood. Every receptor here comes from a woman under 30 with acute or convalescent COVID-19. CDR3s include the opening cysteine and the closing phenylalanine or tryptophan. D genes are given only for firm matches. Only part of the rows carry a size: once, few, many, or a class if the clone is expanded.

TRBD1 . TRBJ1-6 TRBV9 TGTGCCAGCACAGGGACAGGGGAATGGGGATCACCCCTCCACTTT CASTGTGEWGSPLHF
. once TRBJ1-4 TRBV12-5 TGTGCTAGTGGTTTGGTAAAAGGGGGTCGGAATAATGAAAAACTGTTTTTT CASGLVKGGRNNEKLFF
. . TRBJ1-3 TRBV2 TGTGCCAGCAGTGAACGGGTTACTGGAAACACCATATATTTT CASSERVTGNTIYF
. . TRBJ1-6 TRBV7-6 TGTGCCATCAGCCAGGGTTATAATTCACCCCTCCACTTT CAISQGYNSPLHF
TRBD1 . TRBJ2-7 TRBV18 TGTGCCAGCTCACCCAGAACCGGACAGGGGATAACCTACGAGCAGTACTTC CASSPRTGQGITYEQYF
. few TRBJ1-2 TRBV4-1 TGCGCCAGCAGCCAAGATAGACAGGTCTATGGCTACACCTTC CASSQDRQVYGYTF
TRBD2 . TRBJ2-1 TRBV24-1 TGTGCCACCAGTGATCCTGGGGGGGGAACCTACAATGAGCAGTTCTTC CATSDPGGGTYNEQFF
. . TRBJ2-2 TRBV11-3 TGTGCCAGCAGCGTAGTAGACACCGGGGAGCTGTTTTTT CASSVVDTGELFF
TRBD1 . TRBJ2-1 TRBV5-5 TGTGCCAGCAGCCTTTCCGGGACAGGGGACAATGAGCAGTTCTTC CASSLSGTGDNEQFF
TRBD1 . TRBJ1-5 TRBV27 TGTGCCAGCAGTGCCTACCCTTCCGGGACAGGGGTCAATCAGCCCCAGCATTTT CASSAYPSGTGVNQPQHF
TRBD1 . TRBJ2-1 TRBV5-1 TGCGCCAGCAGCTTGGGACAGGGTCCACAAAATGAGCAGTTCTTC CASSLGQGPQNEQFF
. . TRBJ2-1 TRBV7-2 TGTGCCAGCAGCATAGCGCCCAGGGTCAATGAGCAGTTCTTC CASSIAPRVNEQFF
. . TRBJ2-2 TRBV20-1 TGCAGTGGCTCGACAGCCACGGAGCTGTTTTTT CSGSTATELFF
. . TRBJ2-2 TRBV28 TGTGCCTGCAGTCCCCCGCGGACCGGGGAGCTGTTTTTT CACSPPRTGELFF
. . TRBJ1-2 TRBV24-1 TGTGCCACCAGTGACCGCGACAGCTATGGCTACACCTTC CATSDRDSYGYTF
. . TRBJ1-3 TRBV9 TGTGCCAGCAGCGTGAGAGGAGATACCTCTGGAAACACCATATATTTT CASSVRGDTSGNTIYF
. . TRBJ1-1 TRBV27 TGTGCCAGCAGGAAAGGGGGTTGGAACACTGAAGCTTTCTTT CASRKGGWNTEAFF
TRBD2 once TRBJ2-7 TRBV4-2 TGTGCCAGCAGCCAGGATAGCGGGGGGGCGTCCTACGAGCAGTACTTC CASSQDSGGASYEQYF
. . TRBJ1-4 TRBV19 TGTGCCAGTAGTATGGTACAGGCCGCAACTAATGAAAAACTGTTTTTT CASSMVQAATNEKLFF
. . TRBJ2-7 TRBV27 TGTGCCAGCAGCCTACGGGGGAGTGCCGAGCAGTACTTC CASSLRGSAEQYF
TRBD2 few TRBJ2-3 TRBV6-4 TGTGCCAGCAGCACAAGCGGGGGGCAGGATACGCAGTATTTT CASSTSGGQDTQYF
. . TRBJ2-7 TRBV7-2 TGTGCCAGCAGCTTACACTCCTACGAGCAGTACTTC CASSLHSYEQYF
. . TRBJ1-5 TRBV5-5 TGTGCCAGCAGCTTCGGCAGGGGCAATCAGCCCCAGCATTTT CASSFGRGNQPQHF
. . TRBJ1-1 TRBV11-2 TGTGCCAGCAGCTCGAGGTTTTGGAACACTGAAGCTTTCTTT CASSSRFWNTEAFF
. few TRBJ1-2 TRBV2 TGTGCCAGCAGTCCCATGGGCGTTGCTAACTATGGCTACACCTTC CASSPMGVANYGYTF
TRBD1 . TRBJ1-5 TRBV27 TGTGCCAGCAGGCCTGTCGACAGGGGAGGCAATCAGCCCCAGCATTTT CASRPVDRGGNQPQHF
. . TRBJ1-1 TRBV12-3/TRBV12-4 TGTGCCAGCAGTTTAGCGAGGGGGACTGAAGCTTTCTTT CASSLARGTEAFF
. . TRBJ1-2 TRBV6-5 TGTGCCAGCAGTTCCCCGTCGGGGGGAAGCTATGGCTACACCTTC CASSSPSGGSYGYTF
. . TRBJ2-7 TRBV19 TGTGCCAGTAGTAGGATGACAGGTCACTACGAGCAGTACTTC CASSRMTGHYEQYF
. few TRBJ1-1 TRBV10-2 TGCGCCAGCAGACAACAAAGGAACACTGAAGCTTTCTTT CASRQQRNTEAFF
. few TRBJ1-5 TRBV15 TGTGCCACCAGCGGAGACAGCTCCGGGCAGCCCCAGCATTTT CATSGDSSGQPQHF
. . TRBJ1-5 TRBV5-1 TGCGCCAGTCGGACAGACAGCAATCAGCCCCAGCATTTT CASRTDSNQPQHF
. . TRBJ1-6 TRBV5-1 TGCGCCAGCAGCTTGGGGAGGGGTTCACCCCTCCACTTT CASSLGRGSPLHF
. . TRBJ1-6 TRBV5-1 TGCGCCAGCAGCTTGGAGGCAGGGGTGACGGATTCACCCCTCCACTTT CASSLEAGVTDSPLHF
. once TRBJ1-6 TRBV5-1 TGCGCCAGCAGCGTGGACGGCGACTTCCTTCAACCCCTCCACTTT CASSVDGDFLQPLHF
. . TRBJ2-7 TRBV12-3/TRBV12-4 TGTGCCAGCAGTCGACCAGGCCCCTACGAGCAGTACTTC CASSRPGPYEQYF
TRBD1 . TRBJ1-5 TRBV9 TGTGCCAGCAGCGTGGGACAGTTCAATCAGCCCCAGCATTTT CASSVGQFNQPQHF
. . TRBJ1-2 TRBV7-2 TGTGCCAGCAGCCCACTCGGTAGCGGGAGCTATGGCTACACCTTC CASSPLGSGSYGYTF
. . TRBJ1-6 TRBV6-2/TRBV6-3 TGTGCCAGCAGTTACTCGACAGGATTTAATTCACCCCTCCACTTT CASSYSTGFNSPLHF
. . TRBJ1-2 TRBV21-1 TGTGCCAGCAGCCACAGACAAGGGGGCGAAGGAGGCTACACCTTC CASSHRQGGEGGYTF
. . TRBJ2-1 TRBV29-1 TGCAGCGTAAATCCGGGTTACAATGAGCAGTTCTTC CSVNPGYNEQFF
. . TRBJ1-3 TRBV9 TGTGCCAGCAGCGTTCTGGGGCTTCCTGGAAACACCATATATTTT CASSVLGLPGNTIYF
. once TRBJ2-7 TRBV27 TGTGCCAGCAGTCTCATACTTACGAGTGAGCAGTACTTC CASSLILTSEQYF
TRBD2 . TRBJ2-1 TRBV11-3 TGTGCCAGCAGCTTAGCTAGCGGCCCATACAATGAGCAGTTCTTC CASSLASGPYNEQFF
. once TRBJ1-3 TRBV29-1 TGCAGCGTCCGGACAGACGGAAACACCATATATTTT CSVRTDGNTIYF
. . TRBJ1-3 TRBV7-9 TGTGCCAGCAGCTTGTTCGTCCTACGGGTCAACTCTGGAAACACCATATATTTT CASSLFVLRVNSGNTIYF